These 4 T cell receptor beta chains originate from one sample sequenced in a study of T cell responses to AZD1222 COVID-19 vaccine. This table comes from immunoSEQ multiplex PCR, and its TCRdb copy is limited to in-frame clones, with some not included. Among 110,000 or so clones, roughly 82% were seen once, and the ten largest hold about 5%. The input for sequencing was peripheral blood, taken on day 0 of AZD1222 vaccination. The receptors derive from an adult in good health.

V and J are TRBV5-4 and TRBJ2-7; D might be TRBD1 or TRBD2, each matching 6 bases. V was trimmed by 6 bases and J by 3 bases, leaving 16 bases between them. The germline V gene has CDR1 SGHNT and CDR2 YYREEE (reference sequence). This CDR3 contains 14 residues. The CDR3 spells CASTPSGGGYEQYF. For the CDR3, the DNA is TGTGCCAGCACCCCGTCCGGGGGCGGCTACGAGCAGTACTTC. Using reference TRBV5-4 and TRBJ2-7 for the parts outside the CDR3, the full variable domain is ETGVTQSPTHLIKTRGQQVTLRCSSQSGHNTVSWYQQALGQGPQFIFQYYREEENGRGNFPPRFSGLQFPNYSSELNVNALELDDSALYLCASTPSGGGYEQYFGPGTRLTVT.

This clone was recorded only once. The CDR3 protein is CASSIGTELNEKLFF. The CDR3 DNA follows: TGTGCCAGTAGTATAGGGACAGAACTTAATGAAAAACTGTTTTTT. This sequence joins TRBV19 and TRBJ1-4; a weak D match, TRBD1 (6 bases). Per the germline V gene, CDR1 is LNHDA and CDR2 is SQIVND (reference sequence). Trimming stripped 1 base from V and 4 bases from J, with 10 bases between. The CDR3 contains 15 residues.

The chain links TRBV29-1 to TRBJ1-1; D is uncertain. The length of the CDR3 is 11 residues. V lost 3 bases and J 4 bases, leaving 6 bases between the germline ends. CDR1 and CDR2 (germline): SQVTM, ANQGSEA. CDR3 region: CSVDRVTEAFF. Written as DNA, the CDR3 is TGCAGCGTTGATCGAGTCACTGAAGCTTTCTTT.

The V and J genes are TRBV6-2 or TRBV6-3 and TRBJ1-5; D possibly corresponds to TRBD1 (5 bases). V was shortened by 4 bases and J by 3 bases, with 10 bases between the two germline ends. The CDR3 consists of 14 residues. The germline V gene has CDR1 MNHEY and CDR2 SVGEGT. Here the CDR3 reads CASSFGGTNQPQHF. The CDR3 coding sequence is TGTGCCAGCAGTTTCGGGGGAACCAATCAGCCCCAGCATTTT.